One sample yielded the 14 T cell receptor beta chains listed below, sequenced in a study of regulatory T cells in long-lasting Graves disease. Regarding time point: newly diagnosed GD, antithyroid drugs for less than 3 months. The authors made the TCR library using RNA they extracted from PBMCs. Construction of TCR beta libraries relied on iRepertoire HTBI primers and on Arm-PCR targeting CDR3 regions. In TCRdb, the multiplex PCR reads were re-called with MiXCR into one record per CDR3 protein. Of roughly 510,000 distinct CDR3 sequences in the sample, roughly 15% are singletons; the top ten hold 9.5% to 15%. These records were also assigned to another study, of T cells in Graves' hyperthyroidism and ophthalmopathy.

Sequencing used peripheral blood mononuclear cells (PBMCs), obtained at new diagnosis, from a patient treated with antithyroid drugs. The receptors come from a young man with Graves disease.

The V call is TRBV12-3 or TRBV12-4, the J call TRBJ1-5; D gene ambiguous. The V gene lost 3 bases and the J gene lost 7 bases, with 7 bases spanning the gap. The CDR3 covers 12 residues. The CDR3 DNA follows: TGTGCCAGCAGTTTCGGGCAGCAGCCCCAGCATTTT. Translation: CASSFGQQPQHF.

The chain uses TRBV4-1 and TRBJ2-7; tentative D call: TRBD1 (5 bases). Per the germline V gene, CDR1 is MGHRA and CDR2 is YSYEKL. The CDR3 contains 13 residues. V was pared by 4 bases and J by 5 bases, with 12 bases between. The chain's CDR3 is CASSPSVGDEQYF. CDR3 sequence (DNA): TGCGCCAGCAGCCCCTCGGTAGGGGACGAGCAGTACTTC.

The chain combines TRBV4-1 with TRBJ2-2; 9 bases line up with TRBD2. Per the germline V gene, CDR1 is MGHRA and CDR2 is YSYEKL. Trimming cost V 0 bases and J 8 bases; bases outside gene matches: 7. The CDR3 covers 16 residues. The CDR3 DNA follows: TGCGCCAGCAGCCAAGATCATAGCGGGAGCAGGGGGGAGCTGTTTTTT. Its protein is CASSQDHSGSRGELFF.

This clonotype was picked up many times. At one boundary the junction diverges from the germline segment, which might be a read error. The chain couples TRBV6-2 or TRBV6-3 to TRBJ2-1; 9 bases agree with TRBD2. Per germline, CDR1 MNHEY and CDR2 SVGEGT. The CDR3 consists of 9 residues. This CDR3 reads CASSLAGAF. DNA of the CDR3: TGTGCCAGCAGTTTAGCGGGAGCCTTC.

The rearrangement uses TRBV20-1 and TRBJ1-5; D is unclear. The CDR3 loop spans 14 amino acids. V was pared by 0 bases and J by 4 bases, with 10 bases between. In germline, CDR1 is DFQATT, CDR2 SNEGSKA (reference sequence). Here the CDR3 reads CSARDTRRNQPQHF. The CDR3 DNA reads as TGCAGTGCTAGAGATACTAGGAGAAATCAGCCCCAGCATTTT.

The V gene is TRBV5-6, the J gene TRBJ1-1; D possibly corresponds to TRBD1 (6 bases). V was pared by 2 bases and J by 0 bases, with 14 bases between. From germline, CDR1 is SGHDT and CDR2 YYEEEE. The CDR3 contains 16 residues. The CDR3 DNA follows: TGTGCCAGCAGCTTCCTGGCCGGGGGCATGAACACTGAAGCTTTCTTT. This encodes CASSFLAGGMNTEAFF.

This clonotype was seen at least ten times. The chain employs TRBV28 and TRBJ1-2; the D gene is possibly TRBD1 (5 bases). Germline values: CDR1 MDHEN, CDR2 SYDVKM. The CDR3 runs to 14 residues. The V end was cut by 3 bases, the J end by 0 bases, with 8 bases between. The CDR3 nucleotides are TGTGCCAGCAGTTTGGGGACTCCTAACTATGGCTACACCTTC. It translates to CASSLGTPNYGYTF.

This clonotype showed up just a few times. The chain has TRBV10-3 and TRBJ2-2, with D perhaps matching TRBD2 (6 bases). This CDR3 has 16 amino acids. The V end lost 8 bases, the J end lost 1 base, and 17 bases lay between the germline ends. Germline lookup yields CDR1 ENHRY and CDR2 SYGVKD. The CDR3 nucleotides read TGTGCCATCTTTACCGAAGCCGGGAGGAACACCGGGGAGCTGTTTTTT. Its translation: CAIFTEAGRNTGELFF.

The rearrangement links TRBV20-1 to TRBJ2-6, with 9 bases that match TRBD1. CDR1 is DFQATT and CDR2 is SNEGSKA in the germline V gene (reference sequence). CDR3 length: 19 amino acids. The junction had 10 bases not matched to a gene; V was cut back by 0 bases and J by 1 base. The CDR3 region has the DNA TGCAGTGCTAGAGAAGAGGGGACAGGGTTCAGGTCTGGGGCCAACGTCCTGACTTTC. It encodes CSAREEGTGFRSGANVLTF.

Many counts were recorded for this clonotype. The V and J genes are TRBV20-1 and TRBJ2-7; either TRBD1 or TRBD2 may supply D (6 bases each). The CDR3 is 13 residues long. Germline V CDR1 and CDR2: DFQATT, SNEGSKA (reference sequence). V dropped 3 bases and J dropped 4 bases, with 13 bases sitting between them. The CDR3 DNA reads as TGCAGTGCTAGCCTCGGGGGCGCTTACGAGCAGTACTTC. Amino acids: CSASLGGAYEQYF.

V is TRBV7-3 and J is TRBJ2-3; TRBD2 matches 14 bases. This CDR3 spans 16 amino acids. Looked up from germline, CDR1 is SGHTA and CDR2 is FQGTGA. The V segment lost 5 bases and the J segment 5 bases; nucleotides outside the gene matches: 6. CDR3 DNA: TGTGCCAGCAGCCCGGGACTAGCGGGAGACGTAGATACGCAGTATTTT. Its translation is CASSPGLAGDVDTQYF.

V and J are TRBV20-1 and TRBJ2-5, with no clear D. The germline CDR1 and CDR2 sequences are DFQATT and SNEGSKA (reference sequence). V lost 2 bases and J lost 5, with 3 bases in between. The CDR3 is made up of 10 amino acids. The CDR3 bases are TGCAGTGCTAGATCGGAGACCCAGTACTTC. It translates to CSARSETQYF.

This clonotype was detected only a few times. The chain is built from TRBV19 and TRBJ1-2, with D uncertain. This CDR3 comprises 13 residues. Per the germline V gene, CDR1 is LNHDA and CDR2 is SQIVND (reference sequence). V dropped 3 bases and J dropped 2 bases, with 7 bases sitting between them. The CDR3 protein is CASSISKNYGYTF. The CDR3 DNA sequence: TGTGCCAGTAGTATTTCAAAGAACTATGGCTACACCTTC. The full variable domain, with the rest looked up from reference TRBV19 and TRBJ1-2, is DGGITQSPKYLFRKEGQNVTLSCEQNLNHDAMYWYRQDPGQGLRLIYYSQIVNDFQKGDIAEGYSVSREKKESFPLTVTSAQKNPTAFYLCASSISKNYGYTFGSGTRLTVV.

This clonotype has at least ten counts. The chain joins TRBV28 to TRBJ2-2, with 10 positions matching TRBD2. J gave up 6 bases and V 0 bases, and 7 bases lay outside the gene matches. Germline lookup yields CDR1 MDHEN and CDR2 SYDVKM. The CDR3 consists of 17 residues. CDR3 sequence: CASSLWGLARGPGELFF. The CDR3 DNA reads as TGTGCCAGCAGTTTATGGGGACTAGCGAGGGGCCCCGGGGAGCTGTTTTTT.